The clone carrying this TCR beta chain has more than one count but fewer than ten. Its antigen is unknown. TCRdb re-called the reads through MiXCR, storing one row per CDR3 protein. The table has roughly 920,000 distinct CDR3 sequences, roughly 30% seen once. These data originate in a study of T cell repertoires in cytomegalovirus infection. Study summary: The authors relied on CMV epitopes, both recently identified HLA-C-restricted and well-studied HLA-B-restricted. CMV infection plus the matching HLA type was flagged by public TCR beta signatures. General study results and limits: The ex vivo response was dominated by HLA-C-restricted CMV-specific TCR beta clonotypes. Based on cumulative public TCR beta family frequency, carriers of CMV plus the relevant HLA were identified.

Trimming cost V 6 bases and J 3 bases, with 11 bases left between them. The CDR3 runs 13 residues. The germline CDR1 and CDR2 sequences are MNHNS and SASEGT. V usage is TRBV6-1 and J usage is TRBJ1-1; no definite D call. This sample comprised cultured CD8+ T cells from PBMCs, obtained from culture after CMV antigen stimulation. The sequence was collected from a human donor in good health (CMV status not recorded). Some clones in this sample may be carry-over from other donors' samples. The DNA for the CDR3 is TGTGCCAGCAGCCGATACGGGGACACTGAAGCTTTCTTT. Amino acids: CASSRYGDTEAFF.